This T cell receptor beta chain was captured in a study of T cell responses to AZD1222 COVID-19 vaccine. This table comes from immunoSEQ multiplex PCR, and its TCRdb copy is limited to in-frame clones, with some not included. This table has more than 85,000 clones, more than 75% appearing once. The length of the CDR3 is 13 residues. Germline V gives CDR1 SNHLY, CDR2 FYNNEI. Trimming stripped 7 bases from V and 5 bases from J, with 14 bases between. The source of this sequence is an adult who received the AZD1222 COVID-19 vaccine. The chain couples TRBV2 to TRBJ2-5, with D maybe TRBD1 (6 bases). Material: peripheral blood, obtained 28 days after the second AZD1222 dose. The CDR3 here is CASNLYQGETQYF. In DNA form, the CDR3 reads TGTGCCAGCAATTTATATCAGGGGGAGACCCAGTACTTC.